Each of the 26 T cell receptor beta chains below was sequenced from the same sample in a study of cytomegalovirus exposure and HLA in healthy donors. Profiled with immunoSEQ multiplex PCR; TCRdb holds only in-frame clones, not every one. The sample carries 200,000 to 250,000 clones, roughly 88% recorded once. Specimen: PBMCs. These receptors were obtained from a woman between 25 and 40 years old in good health and CMV-seropositive.

The chain has TRBV15 and TRBJ2-7; 11 positions agree with TRBD2. Germline loops: CDR1 LNHNV, CDR2 YYDKDF (reference sequence). With V trimmed by 5 bases and J by 5 bases, 11 bases remained unmatched. The CDR3 contains 16 residues. The CDR3: CATSLYSGLAENEQYF. DNA of the CDR3: TGTGCCACCAGCCTATATTCGGGACTAGCGGAAAACGAGCAGTACTTC. The full variable domain, with the rest looked up from reference TRBV15 and TRBJ2-7, is DAMVIQNPRYQVTQFGKPVTLSCSQTLNHNVMYWYQQKSSQAPKLLFHYYDKDFNNEADTPDNFQSRRPNTSFCFLDIRSPGLGDTAMYLCATSLYSGLAENEQYFGPGTRLTVT.

This chain links TRBV27 with TRBJ2-3; 9 bases are shared with TRBD2. Germline V gene sequence: CDR1 MNHEY, CDR2 SMNVEV (reference sequence). The CDR3 is 15 amino acids. The V gene end was trimmed by 6 bases and the J gene end by 1 base; junction bases not matched to a gene: 5. The CDR3 protein is CASSDWTSGTDTQYF. CDR3 DNA: TGTGCCAGCAGCGACTGGACTAGCGGCACAGATACGCAGTATTTT.

This clone was detected only once. The chain links TRBV11-2 to TRBJ2-1, with 9 bases lining up with TRBD2. The CDR3 sequence is 13 residues long. In germline, CDR1 is SGHAT, CDR2 FQNNGV. V shed 4 bases, J shed 10 bases, and the junction held 5 bases outside the gene matches. DNA for the CDR3: TGTGCCAGCAGCTCGGGACTAGCTGAAGAGCAGTTCTTC. Amino acid sequence: CASSSGLAEEQFF.

This chain connects TRBV5-4 to TRBJ2-1, with 9 bases fitting TRBD2. This CDR3 spans 15 amino acids. V lost 1 base and J lost 8; bases outside the gene matches: 7. CDR1 is SGHNT and CDR2 is YYREEE in the germline V gene (reference sequence). Written as DNA, the CDR3 is TGTGCCAGCAGCTTGACGGGACTAGCAGTATATGAGCAGTTCTTC. The encoded protein is CASSLTGLAVYEQFF.

The chain carries TRBV18 and TRBJ1-5, with D unresolved. The CDR3 runs to 16 residues. Trimming took 3 bases from V and 0 from J, leaving 12 bases between them. Germline V gene data show CDR1 as KGHSH and CDR2 as LQKENI. This CDR3 reads CASSPSTGDSNQPQHF. For the CDR3, the DNA is TGTGCCAGCTCACCTAGTACCGGCGATAGCAATCAGCCCCAGCATTTT.

This clone has a handful of counts. V is TRBV30 and J is TRBJ2-7; TRBD1 agrees at 8 bases. Germline V gene data show CDR1 as GTSNPN and CDR2 as SVGIG (reference sequence). This CDR3 is 14 amino acids long. The J segment lost 6 bases and the V segment lost 4 bases, leaving 11 bases of the junction unmatched. The CDR3 region is CAWTDGTGYGEQYF. For the CDR3, the DNA is TGTGCCTGGACTGACGGGACAGGCTACGGCGAGCAGTACTTC.

CDR3 in DNA: TGTGCCAGCAGCTTGGTCGGAGCGGGGCAAGAGACCCAGTACTTC. Its translation is CASSLVGAGQETQYF. The genes are TRBV5-4 and TRBJ2-5, with 7 bases aligning to TRBD2. This CDR3 has 15 residues. Unmatched junction bases numbered 4, after V lost 0 bases and J lost 2 bases. The germline gives CDR1 SGHNT, CDR2 YYREEE (reference sequence).

CDR3 sequence: CAWSPGLAGGPGTDTQYF. The CDR3 nucleotides read TGTGCCTGGAGTCCGGGACTAGCGGGAGGGCCGGGGACAGATACGCAGTATTTT. The J gene is TRBJ2-3, the V gene TRBV30; 16 bases match TRBD2. Germline lookup yields CDR1 GTSNPN and CDR2 SVGIG (reference sequence). Trimming removed 2 bases from V and 3 bases from J; junction bases left unmatched: 8. The CDR3 has 18 amino acids.

The chain couples TRBV30 to TRBJ2-7; the D gene is possibly TRBD2 (5 bases). The CDR3 is 16 residues long. Trimming stripped 2 bases from V and 2 bases from J, with 19 bases between. The germline CDR1 and CDR2 sequences are GTSNPN and SVGIG (reference sequence). In DNA form, the CDR3 reads TGTGCCTGGAGTCAGAGGGCCTTTGGGGTCCCCTACGAGCAGTACTTC. It yields the protein CAWSQRAFGVPYEQYF.

The chain recombines TRBV7-6 with TRBJ1-2, with D possibly TRBD1 on 6 matching bases. The CDR3 runs to 14 residues. The germline CDR1 and CDR2 sequences are SGHVS and FNYEAQ. The V and J ends lost 5 bases and 6 bases respectively, with 16 bases between them. CDR3 DNA sequence: TGTGCCAGCAGCCAACTCCCAGGGGTGCATGGCTACACCTTC. This sequence encodes CASSQLPGVHGYTF. Based on the CDR3 plus reference TRBV7-6 and TRBJ1-2, the full variable domain is GAGVSQSPRYKVTKRGQDVALRCDPISGHVSLYWYRQALGQGPEFLTYFNYEAQQDKSGLPNDRFSAERPEGSISTLTIQRTEQRDSAMYRCASSQLPGVHGYTFGSGTRLTVV.

The chain combines TRBV6-1 with TRBJ1-3, with D hard to call. This CDR3 comprises 11 residues. Germline loops: CDR1 MNHNS, CDR2 SASEGT. V lost 7 bases and J lost 3, with 4 bases in between. The CDR3 DNA is TGTGCCAGCAAGAGTGGAAACACCATATATTTT. Amino acids: CASKSGNTIYF.

This rearrangement joins TRBV27 to TRBJ2-1; 9 nucleotides align to TRBD2. V shed 4 bases and J 5 bases; nucleotides not matched to a gene: 3. Germline V CDR1 and CDR2: MNHEY, SMNVEV (reference sequence). This CDR3 comprises 14 residues. As DNA, the CDR3 is TGTGCCAGCAGTTATAGACTAGCGGACAATGAGCAGTTCTTC. Translation: CASSYRLADNEQFF.

The V call is TRBV29-1, the J call TRBJ2-1; 11 positions agree with TRBD2. This CDR3 region has 19 residues. After removal of 6 bases from V and 6 bases from J, the junction contained 22 bases not matched to a gene. Germline V gene lookup returns CDR1 SQVTM and CDR2 ANQGSEA. CDR3 loop: CSVQGSLSSSGRALNEQFF. The CDR3 DNA reads as TGCAGCGTGCAGGGTTCTCTATCGAGTAGCGGGAGGGCCCTCAATGAGCAGTTCTTC.

The chain carries TRBV6-5 and TRBJ2-4; TRBD1 matches 9 bases. The V gene's germline CDR1 is MNHEY and CDR2 SVGAGI. This CDR3 comprises 13 residues. V was pared by 6 bases and J by 10 bases, with 7 bases of the junction left unmatched. In DNA, the CDR3 is TGTGCCAGCAGAAGCGGGACAGGGTGGATTCAGTACTTC. Translating it yields CASRSGTGWIQYF.

The chain combines TRBV7-8 with TRBJ2-7; D perhaps matches TRBD1 (7 bases). CDR1 and CDR2 from the germline V gene are SGHVS and FQNEAQ. V was pared by 5 bases and J by 4 bases, with 18 bases between. The CDR3 is 15 residues long. CDR3 amino acids: CASSPTQGGPYEQYF. CDR3 DNA sequence: TGTGCCAGCAGCCCAACCCAGGGGGGACCTTACGAGCAGTACTTC.

The V call is TRBV9, the J call TRBJ2-5, with a weak D call TRBD1 (6 bases). Germline lookup yields CDR1 SGDLS and CDR2 YYNGEE. V lost 3 bases and J lost 4, with 10 bases in between. The length of the CDR3 is 13 residues. Written as DNA, the CDR3 is TGTGCCAGCAGCGCTGGGGGCCTAGAGACCCAGTACTTC. Amino acid sequence: CASSAGGLETQYF.

In nucleotides, the CDR3 is TGTGCCTGGAGTTCGGCCCGGGACAGGGGATCCCTCAATGAGCAGTTCTTC. Translation: CAWSSARDRGSLNEQFF. The chain uses TRBV30 and TRBJ2-1, with TRBD1 matching over 10 bases. There are 17 residues in the CDR3. The germline V gene encodes CDR1 GTSNPN and CDR2 SVGIG (reference sequence). The trim removed 2 bases at V and 6 bases at J, leaving 13 bases unmatched.

The chain employs TRBV20-1 and TRBJ1-4; 8 bases align to TRBD1. V shed 5 bases, J shed 7 bases, and the junction held 0 bases outside the gene matches. Looked up from germline, CDR1 is DFQATT and CDR2 is SNEGSKA (reference sequence). This CDR3 spans 11 amino acids. CDR3 in amino acids: CSAGTGEKLFF. DNA for the CDR3: TGCAGTGCTGGGACAGGTGAAAAACTGTTTTTT.

V usage is TRBV7-2 and J usage is TRBJ2-7; D is ambiguous. The germline CDR1 and CDR2 sequences are SGHTA and FQGNSA. This CDR3 contains 12 residues. The V end lost 4 bases, the J end lost 6 bases, and 10 bases lay between the germline ends. The CDR3 loop is CASSSPGSEQYF. The CDR3, as DNA: TGTGCCAGCAGCTCGCCAGGCTCCGAGCAGTACTTC.

This chain connects TRBV5-6 to TRBJ2-7; possibly TRBD2 for D (6 bases). The CDR3 totals 14 residues. From germline, CDR1 is SGHDT and CDR2 YYEEEE. Between the trimmed V and J ends, which lost 2 bases and 2 bases, there was a span of 11 bases. The CDR3 DNA reads as TGTGCCAGCAGCTTTAGCGGCAATCCCTACGAGCAGTACTTC. As protein: CASSFSGNPYEQYF.

This chain joins TRBV5-1 and TRBJ1-2; the D gene is possibly TRBD1 (6 bases). The CDR3 has 13 amino acids. V dropped 0 bases and J dropped 6 bases, with 9 bases sitting between them. From germline, CDR1 is SGHRS and CDR2 YFSETQ. CDR3 region: CASSLEDSNGYTF. The CDR3 DNA reads TGCGCCAGCAGCTTGGAGGACAGTAATGGCTACACCTTC.

The V gene is TRBV13, the J gene TRBJ2-1; tentatively, D is TRBD2 (6 bases). V lost 5 bases and J lost 1, with 15 bases in between. The CDR3 length is 16 residues. The germline V gene has CDR1 PRHDT and CDR2 FYEKMQ (reference sequence). CDR3 in amino acids: CASSRAEGDSYNEQFF. In nucleotides, the CDR3 is TGTGCCAGCAGCCGAGCGGAGGGTGATTCCTACAATGAGCAGTTCTTC.

This clone was detected only a few times. The V call is TRBV2, the J call TRBJ2-3; 9 bases map to TRBD1. The CDR3 runs to 15 residues. The germline CDR1 and CDR2 sequences are SNHLY and FYNNEI. J lost 1 base, V lost 6 bases, and 5 bases had no gene match. Written as DNA, the CDR3 is TGTGCCAGCAGCTCCAGGACAGGGGGCACAGATACGCAGTATTTT. This translates into CASSSRTGGTDTQYF.

The gene calls are TRBV10-2 and TRBJ2-6; 11 bases line up with TRBD1. CDR1 and CDR2 from the germline V gene are WSHSY and SAAADI. This CDR3 is built from 15 residues. V lost 9 bases to trimming and J lost 3 bases; unmatched junction nucleotides: 4. CDR3 coding DNA: TGCGCCAGTTGGACAGGGGGCAATGGGGCCAACGTCCTGACTTTC. This sequence encodes CASWTGGNGANVLTF.

The gene calls are TRBV28 and TRBJ1-4; 7 bases agree with TRBD1. The CDR3 covers 13 residues. V was pared by 6 bases and J by 10 bases, with 8 bases of the junction left unmatched. CDR1 is MDHEN and CDR2 is SYDVKM in the germline V gene. This CDR3 is CASSYRGRGKLFF. Here the CDR3 DNA reads TGTGCCAGCAGCTACAGGGGTCGCGGAAAACTGTTTTTT.

The chain carries TRBV4-3 and TRBJ1-2; the match to TRBD1 covers 8 bases. The germline V gene has CDR1 LGHNA and CDR2 YSLEER. This CDR3 has 17 residues. The J segment lost 4 bases and the V segment lost 0 bases, leaving 10 bases of the junction unmatched. The CDR3 DNA reads as TGCGCCAGCAGCCAAGAGACTCAGGGGGCAGTACCCTATGGCTACACCTTC. It yields the protein CASSQETQGAVPYGYTF.